The rows below give T cell receptor beta chains drawn from one sample of a study of blood T cells in healthy people across ages. Using its own MiXCR run on the 5' RACE reads, TCRdb lists one record per CDR3 protein. This repertoire shows about 720,000 distinct CDR3 sequences, about 25% found once; its top ten account for roughly 3.8%. This sample was shared with a second study, whose subject was T cells of mothers and their children.

Sample: blood. The source of these receptors is a boy aged 5-17 years in good health. The CDR3 runs from the conserved cysteine through the conserved F or W. The D gene is left open where the match is weak. The size of a clone is reported for some rows only, either as once, few or many, or as a class for expanded clones.

cdr3_length: 13
j_call: TRBJ1-3
clone_size: few
d_call: NA
v_call: TRBV29-1
cdr3_nt: TGCAGCGTTGCACGCGCGGAGGATTACACCATATATTTT
cdr3_aa: CSVARAEDYTIYF

cdr3_length: 14
j_call: TRBJ1-1
clone_size: few
d_call: NA
v_call: TRBV27
cdr3_nt: TGTGCCAGCAGTTTATGGGGACAGAACACTGAAGCTTTCTTT
cdr3_aa: CASSLWGQNTEAFF

cdr3_length: 16
j_call: TRBJ2-5
clone_size: many
d_call: TRBD2
v_call: TRBV10-3
cdr3_nt: TGTGCCATCAGTGAGACTTTAGCGGGAGCACAAGAGACCCAGTACTTC
cdr3_aa: CAISETLAGAQETQYF

cdr3_length: 17
j_call: TRBJ2-7
clone_size: NA
d_call: TRBD2
v_call: TRBV7-9
cdr3_nt: TGTGCCAGCAGCCCCCCCGGACTAGCGGGAGGGATCTACGAGCAGTACTTC
cdr3_aa: CASSPPGLAGGIYEQYF

cdr3_length: 16
j_call: TRBJ1-4
clone_size: once
d_call: TRBD1
v_call: TRBV14
cdr3_nt: TGTGCCAGCAGCCAAGATGGGACAGGGGGACGCGAAAAACTGTTTTTT
cdr3_aa: CASSQDGTGGREKLFF

cdr3_length: 13
j_call: TRBJ2-1
clone_size: NA
d_call: NA
v_call: TRBV29-1
cdr3_nt: TGCAGCGATAGGGTCAGATCCTACAATGAGCAGTTCTTC
cdr3_aa: CSDRVRSYNEQFF

cdr3_length: 14
j_call: TRBJ1-2
clone_size: NA
d_call: NA
v_call: TRBV20-1
cdr3_nt: TGCAGTGCTAGAGATGGGGAGTCTGACTATGGCTACACCTTC
cdr3_aa: CSARDGESDYGYTF

cdr3_length: 15
j_call: TRBJ2-1
clone_size: NA
d_call: NA
v_call: TRBV6-5
cdr3_nt: TGTGCCAGCAGTTACTCGATACAGCTGAACAATGAGCAGTTCTTC
cdr3_aa: CASSYSIQLNNEQFF

cdr3_length: 15
j_call: TRBJ1-6
clone_size: few
d_call: NA
v_call: TRBV4-3
cdr3_nt: TGCGCCAGCAGCCAAGACAGGGATTATAATTCACCCCTCCACTTT
cdr3_aa: CASSQDRDYNSPLHF

cdr3_length: 15
j_call: TRBJ1-5
clone_size: NA
d_call: NA
v_call: TRBV7-8
cdr3_nt: TGTGCCAGCAGCGTCGACATTTTAGGCAATCAGCCCCAGCATTTT
cdr3_aa: CASSVDILGNQPQHF

cdr3_length: 14
j_call: TRBJ2-5
clone_size: many
d_call: NA
v_call: TRBV2
cdr3_nt: TGTGCCAGTAAGATGGAAAGCGGTGGAGAGACCCAGTACTTC
cdr3_aa: CASKMESGGETQYF

cdr3_length: 14
j_call: TRBJ2-7
clone_size: few
d_call: NA
v_call: TRBV9
cdr3_nt: TGTGCCAGCAGCGCGGGGGACAGTACCTACGAGCAGTACTTC
cdr3_aa: CASSAGDSTYEQYF

cdr3_length: 15
j_call: TRBJ2-6
clone_size: NA
d_call: TRBD1
v_call: TRBV28
cdr3_nt: TGTGCCAGCAGCAACAGGGGGTTGGGGGCCAACGTCCTGACTTTC
cdr3_aa: CASSNRGLGANVLTF

cdr3_length: 17
j_call: TRBJ2-1
clone_size: few
d_call: TRBD1
v_call: TRBV4-3
cdr3_nt: TGCGCCAGCAGCCAAGATAGCACAGGGGGAGGACGCAATGAGCAGTTCTTC
cdr3_aa: CASSQDSTGGGRNEQFF

cdr3_length: 16
j_call: TRBJ2-3
clone_size: NA
d_call: TRBD2
v_call: TRBV5-5
cdr3_nt: TGTGCCAGCAGCTTTCTAGCGGGGGGCCCCACAGATACGCAGTATTTT
cdr3_aa: CASSFLAGGPTDTQYF

cdr3_length: 14
j_call: TRBJ2-3
clone_size: NA
d_call: TRBD2
v_call: TRBV7-9
cdr3_nt: TGTGCCAGCAAACTAGCGGGGCAAACAGATACGCAGTATTTT
cdr3_aa: CASKLAGQTDTQYF

cdr3_length: 14
j_call: TRBJ1-1
clone_size: few
d_call: NA
v_call: TRBV30
cdr3_nt: TGTGCCTGGATTAGGAACAGCCTGAACACTGAAGCTTTCTTT
cdr3_aa: CAWIRNSLNTEAFF

cdr3_length: 13
j_call: TRBJ2-1
clone_size: few
d_call: NA
v_call: TRBV29-1
cdr3_nt: TGCAGCCAAGGGGAGAGCTCCTACAATGAGCAGTTCTTC
cdr3_aa: CSQGESSYNEQFF

cdr3_length: 13
j_call: TRBJ1-2
clone_size: NA
d_call: NA
v_call: TRBV9
cdr3_nt: TGTGCCAGCAGCGTAGCGGACAGCTATGGCTACACCTTC
cdr3_aa: CASSVADSYGYTF

cdr3_length: 14
j_call: TRBJ2-7
clone_size: NA
d_call: TRBD2
v_call: TRBV7-8
cdr3_nt: TGTGCCAGCAGCTTAGTGGGGGGGAGCACCGAGCAGTACTTC
cdr3_aa: CASSLVGGSTEQYF

cdr3_length: 13
j_call: TRBJ1-1
clone_size: few
d_call: NA
v_call: TRBV12-3/TRBV12-4
cdr3_nt: TGTGCCAGCAGCCCCGACAAGAACACTGAAGCTTTCTTT
cdr3_aa: CASSPDKNTEAFF

cdr3_length: 15
j_call: TRBJ2-4
clone_size: few
d_call: NA
v_call: TRBV29-1
cdr3_nt: TGCAGCGTTGAACTAGGAGGGACTTCCAAAGACATTCAGTACTTC
cdr3_aa: CSVELGGTSKDIQYF

cdr3_length: 18
j_call: TRBJ2-3
clone_size: few
d_call: TRBD2
v_call: TRBV4-2
cdr3_nt: TGTGCCAGCAGCCAAGAGGTGGGACTAGCGGGCGGCACAGATACGCAGTATTTT
cdr3_aa: CASSQEVGLAGGTDTQYF

cdr3_length: 14
j_call: TRBJ2-7
clone_size: NA
d_call: NA
v_call: TRBV12-3/TRBV12-4
cdr3_nt: TGTGCCAGCAGTTTAGGCTCGGCGGCCTACGAGCAGTACTTC
cdr3_aa: CASSLGSAAYEQYF

cdr3_length: 15
j_call: TRBJ2-3
clone_size: few
d_call: NA
v_call: TRBV7-2
cdr3_nt: TGTGCCAGCAGCTTCAGCCCTAGCGGCACAGATACGCAGTATTTT
cdr3_aa: CASSFSPSGTDTQYF

cdr3_length: 15
j_call: TRBJ2-3
clone_size: NA
d_call: NA
v_call: TRBV7-9
cdr3_nt: TGTGCCAGCAGCCCCCCAGGAGGGATCATTGATACGCAGTATTTT
cdr3_aa: CASSPPGGIIDTQYF

cdr3_length: 19
j_call: TRBJ2-5
clone_size: few
d_call: TRBD1
v_call: TRBV5-1
cdr3_nt: TGCGCCAGCAATGTTGTCCCTCAGCCGGGACAGGGGCCTGAAGAGACCCAGTACTTC
cdr3_aa: CASNVVPQPGQGPEETQYF

cdr3_length: 14
j_call: TRBJ2-1
clone_size: few
d_call: NA
v_call: TRBV20-1
cdr3_nt: TGCAGTGCCCTGGGGGAAAGCTCCTACAATGAGCAGTTCTTC
cdr3_aa: CSALGESSYNEQFF

cdr3_length: 16
j_call: TRBJ2-7
clone_size: NA
d_call: TRBD2
v_call: TRBV20-1
cdr3_nt: TGCAGTGCTAGAGAAGGGACTAGCGGGAGTAGGCGGGAGCAGTACTTC
cdr3_aa: CSAREGTSGSRREQYF

cdr3_length: 15
j_call: TRBJ2-7
clone_size: NA
d_call: TRBD2
v_call: TRBV27
cdr3_nt: TGTGCCAGCACTTATTCGGGGGTATCGGGAGGAGAGCAGTACTTC
cdr3_aa: CASTYSGVSGGEQYF

cdr3_length: 14
j_call: TRBJ2-1
clone_size: few
d_call: NA
v_call: TRBV10-3
cdr3_nt: TGCGCCATCAGTCCGGGAGAAAACTACAATGAGCAGTTCTTC
cdr3_aa: CAISPGENYNEQFF

cdr3_length: 17
j_call: TRBJ1-1
clone_size: NA
d_call: TRBD1
v_call: TRBV12-3/TRBV12-4
cdr3_nt: TGTGCCAGCAGGGACCGGGACAGGGGGCGAAAGGACACTGAAGCTTTCTTT
cdr3_aa: CASRDRDRGRKDTEAFF

cdr3_length: 16
j_call: TRBJ2-4
clone_size: many
d_call: NA
v_call: TRBV5-1
cdr3_nt: TGCGCCAGCAGCTTGGTAGTGGGGGGGCTCAAAAACATTCAGTACTTC
cdr3_aa: CASSLVVGGLKNIQYF

cdr3_length: 15
j_call: TRBJ2-7
clone_size: few
d_call: NA
v_call: TRBV27
cdr3_nt: TGTGCCAGCAGTTTATATCCCCTCCTCCAACACGAGCAGTACTTC
cdr3_aa: CASSLYPLLQHEQYF

cdr3_length: 14
j_call: TRBJ1-2
clone_size: few
d_call: NA
v_call: TRBV19
cdr3_nt: TGTGCCAGTACCCCCTCGGGAGGCAACTATGGCCACACCTTC
cdr3_aa: CASTPSGGNYGHTF

cdr3_length: 18
j_call: TRBJ2-7
clone_size: few
d_call: TRBD2
v_call: TRBV6-2/TRBV6-3
cdr3_nt: TGTGCCAGCAGTTACGAGCCGGGACTAGAGGCCCCTTACTACGAGCAGTACTTC
cdr3_aa: CASSYEPGLEAPYYEQYF

cdr3_length: 17
j_call: TRBJ2-6
clone_size: few
d_call: TRBD1
v_call: TRBV12-3/TRBV12-4
cdr3_nt: TGTGCCAGCAGTTTAGGAGGGGGCGCGGCTGGGGCCAACGTCCTGACTTTC
cdr3_aa: CASSLGGGAAGANVLTF

cdr3_length: 16
j_call: TRBJ2-1
clone_size: few
d_call: TRBD2
v_call: TRBV5-1
cdr3_nt: TGCGCCAGCAGCTCCAAACTAGCGGGGTCCTACAATGAGCAGTTCTTC
cdr3_aa: CASSSKLAGSYNEQFF

cdr3_length: 16
j_call: TRBJ2-7
clone_size: NA
d_call: NA
v_call: TRBV7-9
cdr3_nt: TGTGCCAGCAGCTCGAGCCACGGGACCTTACCCTACGAGCAGTACTTC
cdr3_aa: CASSSSHGTLPYEQYF

cdr3_length: 14
j_call: TRBJ2-7
clone_size: many
d_call: NA
v_call: TRBV7-2
cdr3_nt: TGTGCCAGCAGCCCCCGGACTTCTTACTACGAGCAGTACTTC
cdr3_aa: CASSPRTSYYEQYF

cdr3_length: 14
j_call: TRBJ2-5
clone_size: NA
d_call: NA
v_call: TRBV18
cdr3_nt: TGTGCCAGCTCACCACCGTGGTCGACGGAGACCCAGTACTTC
cdr3_aa: CASSPPWSTETQYF

cdr3_length: 15
j_call: TRBJ2-5
clone_size: few
d_call: TRBD2
v_call: TRBV5-1
cdr3_nt: TGCGCCAGCAGCTCAGCGGGAGGGCCACAAGAGACCCAGTACTTC
cdr3_aa: CASSSAGGPQETQYF

cdr3_length: 13
j_call: TRBJ2-5
clone_size: NA
d_call: NA
v_call: TRBV4-1
cdr3_nt: TGCGCCAGCAGCCAAGGGGTGAGGGAGACCCAGTACTTC
cdr3_aa: CASSQGVRETQYF

cdr3_length: 18
j_call: TRBJ2-7
clone_size: few
d_call: TRBD2
v_call: TRBV2
cdr3_nt: TGTGCCAGCAGTGAAGCGCTTTTTTCGCGGGGGACCCTGGGCGAGCAGTACTTC
cdr3_aa: CASSEALFSRGTLGEQYF

cdr3_length: 17
j_call: TRBJ2-5
clone_size: few
d_call: NA
v_call: TRBV28
cdr3_nt: TGTGCCAGCAGTTTAGGGGCAAAACTAGGAGTGGGGGAGACCCAGTACTTC
cdr3_aa: CASSLGAKLGVGETQYF

cdr3_length: 20
j_call: TRBJ2-3
clone_size: NA
d_call: NA
v_call: TRBV4-3
cdr3_nt: TGCGCCAGCAGCCGGCGGGACGCCAAAAGTAAGGCTACGAGCACAGATACGCAGTATTTT
cdr3_aa: CASSRRDAKSKATSTDTQYF